This T cell receptor beta chain was found in a study of blood T cell repertoires in COVID-19 (dated by TCRdb to 2018 to 2020). For the study in its entirety: Samples covering the acute and convalescent phases of COVID-19 were provided by collaborators in the United States, Italy and Spain. The prospective study material was composed of cDNA or gDNA derived from T cells, B-cell-depleted T cells, or PBMCs. HLA class I and class II types, where available, came from metadata supplied by the sample provider rather than from assay-based typing. Samples were obtained from the ongoing ImmuneRACE study (first 160 participants) and from 1,254 subjects provided by 6 global collaborators. Deeply sampled blood TCRbeta repertoires from subjects exposed to, actively infected with, or recovered from COVID-19 were included in the dataset. A freely available public database, intended as a resource for researchers studying the immune response to SARS-CoV-2, is where the repertoires were released. A de-identified subject ID, COVID-19 status, age in years and sex were almost always included in the sample metadata. What the study reported, not specific to this receptor: Clinical and demographic metadata were provided uncurated, with the amount varying by source and participant.

Collaborating institutions collected whole blood in K2EDTA tubes following their own protocols. For TCRbeta analysis, collaborator samples were shipped as frozen whole blood, as isolated PBMCs, or as DNA extracted from either sample type. TCRbeta CDR3 regions were amplified from genomic DNA by means of the immunoSEQ Assay, a bias-controlled multiplex PCR. The authors processed their data as follows. Within the assay, amplification of reference gene primers was used to estimate how many nucleated cells each sample contained. Sequence reads were collapsed and filtered to measure the absolute abundance of every unique TCRbeta CDR3 rearrangement. For each sample, productive Simpson clonality was calculated as the square root of Simpson's diversity index over productive rearrangements. TCRdb limited this immuneACCESS table to in-frame rearrangements with V and J called. A share of clones is missing; checked studies link under half to unresolved V genes, and the rest is unexplained. V and J calls plus clone size are reproduced from that table; the DNA served to infer D and trimming. This sample is represented by over 55,000 clones; around 88% of them were singletons. Around 20% of the sample belongs to the ten largest clones.

In the case of this clone: It has no known antigen specificity. No clone much larger than this one lies a single base away; base qualities are absent.

The CDR3, cysteine through phenylalanine, is 13 amino acids long. The read is trimmed to its CDR3 DNA, 39 bases read in frame from base 1. As encoded in the germline V gene (reference sequence), CDR1 is LGHDT while CDR2 is YNNKEL. V is reduced by 1 base and J by 6 bases, leaving a spacing of 9 bases between them. This TCR came from a woman aged 80 or over with acute or convalescent COVID-19. The chain links TRBV3-1 (or the pseudogene TRBV3-2) with TRBJ1-2, with the D gene too uncertain to name. Sequencing was performed on peripheral blood. The DNA sequence is as follows: TGTGCCAGCAGCCAAGTGTCTCTCCATGGCTACACCTTC. This encodes CASSQVSLHGYTF.